This T cell receptor (beta chain) emerged from a study of T-cell reconstitution after alpha-beta-depleted transplantation in children. This clonotype was counted only a few times. For TCRbeta, the library was prepared with unique molecular identifiers. One entry per CDR3 protein, called by TCRdb with MiXCR from the PCR reads. The sample lists fewer than 550,000 distinct CDR3 sequences, 8% to 11% occurring once. Germline V lookup: CDR1 SGHRS, CDR2 YFSETQ. Trimming stripped 0 bases from V and 2 bases from J, with 16 bases between. The CDR3 is 17 residues long. The sequenced sample was PBMCs, obtained before TCRalphabeta/CD19-depleted stem cell transplant. The rearrangement joins TRBV5-1 to TRBJ2-3; TRBD2 might be the D (5 bases). The receptor comes from a child aged 2 to 15 with inherited bone marrow failure, due to receive a stem cell transplant. CDR3 in DNA: TGCGCCAGCAGCTTGGCACTTTATCTAGCTTCCACAGATACGCAGTATTTT. Translated, it gives CASSLALYLASTDTQYF. The full variable domain, rest sourced from reference TRBV5-1 and TRBJ2-3, is KAGVTQTPRYLIKTRGQQVTLSCSPISGHRSVSWYQQTPGQGLQFLFEYFSETQRNKGNFPGRFSGRQFSNSRSEMNVSTLELGDSALYLCASSLALYLASTDTQYFGPGTRLTVL.